Shown below are 21 T cell receptor beta chains from a single sample sequenced in a study of blood T cell repertoires in COVID-19. Sequenced by immunoSEQ multiplex PCR; TCRdb stores in-frame clones only, minus some. There are 300,000 to 350,000 clones in the sample; 90% occur only once, and around 4.5% lies in the top ten. The sample consisted of PBMCs or T cells enriched from blood (not recorded which). Source of these receptors: a woman aged 18-29 years with acute COVID-19.

In its sample, this clone was seen once. CDR3 amino acids: CASSLGGRGGETQYF. The CDR3 nucleotides are TGTGCCAGCAGCTTAGGCGGGAGGGGAGGAGAGACCCAGTACTTC. This chain links TRBV11-3 with TRBJ2-5; 9 positions match TRBD2. CDR1 SGHNT and CDR2 YENEEA come from the germline V gene. Trimming at V came to 1 base and at J to 4 bases, leaving 4 bases not matched to a gene. CDR3 size: 15 residues.

The chain joins TRBV28 to TRBJ2-1, with D maybe TRBD1 (5 bases). The CDR3 runs 13 residues. Germline values: CDR1 MDHEN, CDR2 SYDVKM. V gave up 6 bases and J gave up 5 bases, with 11 bases separating them. The DNA for the CDR3 is TGTGCCAGCAGGGCAGGGTACCACAATGAGCAGTTCTTC. This translates into CASRAGYHNEQFF.

This chain connects TRBV7-3 to TRBJ2-1; 8 nucleotides agree with TRBD1. The length of the CDR3 is 14 residues. V trimming: 5 bases; J trimming: 7 bases; junction bases outside the gene matches: 7. The germline V gene encodes CDR1 SGHTA and CDR2 FQGTGA. The CDR3 coding sequence is TGTGCCAGCAGCCCAGGACAGGGTTGGAATGAGCAGTTCTTC. Amino acids: CASSPGQGWNEQFF.

V gene TRBV7-9 combines with J gene TRBJ2-7, with a weak D call TRBD1 (6 bases). V dropped 5 bases and J dropped 3 bases, with 14 bases sitting between them. This CDR3 contains 14 residues. Per the germline V gene, CDR1 is SEHNR and CDR2 is FQNEAQ (reference sequence). The CDR3 region has the DNA TGTGCCAGCAGCCACCAGGGCAGGGGCTACGAGCAGTACTTC. It codes for CASSHQGRGYEQYF.

This chain uses TRBV5-4 with TRBJ2-3; 9 nucleotides line up with TRBD1. CDR3 length: 17 amino acids. CDR1 SGHNT and CDR2 YYREEE come from the germline V gene (reference sequence). Losses at the gene ends were 4 bases for V and 4 bases for J; bases not matched to a gene: 13. The CDR3 nucleotides are TGTGCCAGCAGCCCTGGTTTTCGGACAGGGGATCCAGATACGCAGTATTTT. Its translation is CASSPGFRTGDPDTQYF.

The chain links TRBV5-1 to TRBJ2-3, with D possibly matching TRBD2 (5 bases). Germline CDR1 SGHRS, CDR2 YFSETQ. Trimming took off 0 bases at V and 8 bases at J, with 7 bases between the two ends. CDR3 length equals 12 residues. The DNA for the CDR3 is TGCGCCAGCAGCTTGGAGGGAGTTACGCAGTATTTT. Translating gives CASSLEGVTQYF.

The rearrangement links TRBV28 to TRBJ1-5; tentative D call: TRBD1 (6 bases). V was pared by 7 bases and J by 4 bases, with 11 bases between. Germline lookup yields CDR1 MDHEN and CDR2 SYDVKM. This CDR3 is built from 13 residues. The CDR3 reads CASIHRANQPQHF. The CDR3 nucleotides are TGTGCCAGCATTCACAGGGCTAATCAGCCCCAGCATTTT.

The chain has TRBV9 and TRBJ1-4; TRBD1 matches 9 bases. CDR3 length: 14 residues. CDR1 and CDR2 (germline): SGDLS, YYNGEE. V shed 4 bases and J 10 bases; nucleotides not matched to a gene: 8. In DNA form, the CDR3 reads TGTGCCAGCAGCTACCGGGACAGGGACGGAAAACTGTTTTTT. It specifies CASSYRDRDGKLFF.

The chain carries TRBV19 and TRBJ2-7, with TRBD1 matching 9 bases. Germline V lookup: CDR1 LNHDA, CDR2 SQIVND (reference sequence). CDR3 size: 17 residues. V lost 4 bases, J lost 2 bases, and 12 bases stayed unmatched. CDR3 residues: CASSTGTGTGWPYEQYF. In DNA form, the CDR3 reads TGTGCCAGTAGTACCGGGACCGGGACAGGGTGGCCCTACGAGCAGTACTTC.

The chain uses TRBV18 and TRBJ1-1; TRBD1 matches at 12 bases. Germline CDR1 and CDR2: KGHSH and LQKENI. The CDR3 extends over 16 amino acids. J was trimmed by 0 bases and V by 8 bases; bases with no gene match: 7. In nucleotides, the CDR3 is TGTGCCAGCAATAAGGGGACAGGGGGCTTGAACACTGAAGCTTTCTTT. Residues: CASNKGTGGLNTEAFF.

The rearrangement uses TRBV7-6 and TRBJ2-1, with TRBD2 matching 10 bases. Germline V gene sequence: CDR1 SGHVS, CDR2 FNYEAQ. V shed 3 bases and J 5 bases; nucleotides not matched to a gene: 7. The CDR3 length is 16 residues. The DNA of the CDR3 is TGTGCCAGCAGCTTCCTAGCGGGAGTAAAGCACAATGAGCAGTTCTTC. Its protein product is CASSFLAGVKHNEQFF.

V usage is TRBV5-1 and J usage is TRBJ2-7, with 8 bases fitting TRBD2. V lost 0 bases, J lost 5 bases, and 10 bases stayed unmatched. CDR1 is SGHRS and CDR2 is YFSETQ in the germline V gene. The CDR3 loop spans 16 amino acids. In nucleotides, the CDR3 is TGCGCCAGCAGCTTGGGTTGGCAGCGGGAGAAAGACGAGCAGTACTTC. It translates to CASSLGWQREKDEQYF.

This clone came up a few times. The chain couples TRBV7-9 to TRBJ2-1; 10 nucleotides align to TRBD2. Trimming removed 4 bases from V and 8 bases from J; junction bases left unmatched: 8. This CDR3 has 15 amino acids. CDR1 and CDR2 from the germline V gene are SEHNR and FQNEAQ (reference sequence). CDR3 residues: CASSSSGTSVYEQFF. In DNA form, the CDR3 reads TGTGCCAGCAGCTCCTCCGGGACTAGCGTCTATGAGCAGTTCTTC.

Comments on this clone: Within the sample, other DNA sequences also encode this same CDR3. The chain recombines TRBV5-1 with TRBJ1-1; D remains unclear. The CDR3 is made up of 13 amino acids. V shed 2 bases and J shed 6 bases, with 11 bases lying between them. The germline V gene has CDR1 SGHRS and CDR2 YFSETQ. This chain's CDR3 is CASSLSGSPEAFF. CDR3 bases: TGCGCCAGCAGCTTATCCGGTAGCCCTGAAGCTTTCTTT.

The chain links TRBV28 to TRBJ2-3, with 7 bases aligning to TRBD1. Germline V gives CDR1 MDHEN, CDR2 SYDVKM. V trimming: 8 bases; J trimming: 5 bases; junction bases outside the gene matches: 10. The CDR3 runs to 14 residues. The CDR3 DNA sequence: TGTGCCAGCCTAGGGACAGTGGGGCAAGATACGCAGTATTTT. It encodes CASLGTVGQDTQYF. The whole variable domain, remainder taken from reference TRBV28 and TRBJ2-3, is DVKVTQSSRYLVKRTGEKVFLECVQDMDHENMFWYRQDPGLGLRLIYFSYDVKMKEKGDIPEGYSVSREKKERFSLILESASTNQTSMYLCASLGTVGQDTQYFGPGTRLTVL.

This clone was detected ten times or more. V is TRBV7-9 and J is TRBJ1-1, with 9 bases aligning to TRBD1. The germline gives CDR1 SEHNR, CDR2 FQNEAQ (reference sequence). The CDR3 is made up of 15 amino acids. V trimming: 5 bases; J trimming: 3 bases; junction bases outside the gene matches: 7. In DNA, the CDR3 is TGTGCCAGCAGCCCCCTAACAGGGGGCGACACTGAAGCTTTCTTT. This sequence encodes CASSPLTGGDTEAFF.

The rearrangement uses TRBV27 and TRBJ2-1; 7 positions match TRBD2. V dropped 3 bases and J dropped 7; count of bases not matched to a gene: 3. Germline values: CDR1 MNHEY, CDR2 SMNVEV (reference sequence). The CDR3 extends over 13 amino acids. The DNA of the CDR3 is TGTGCCAGCAGTTTCTCAGCGGGAAATGAGCAGTTCTTC. It specifies CASSFSAGNEQFF.

This sequence joins TRBV10-3 and TRBJ2-3; D perhaps matches TRBD1 (5 bases). The CDR3 is made up of 15 amino acids. Between the trimmed V and J ends, which lost 4 bases and 2 bases, there was a span of 13 bases. Germline V CDR1 and CDR2: ENHRY, SYGVKD. The CDR3 reads CAISAGARDTDTQYF. The CDR3 region has the DNA TGTGCCATCAGTGCTGGGGCGCGAGACACAGATACGCAGTATTTT.

This chain joins TRBV12-2 and TRBJ2-7; whether TRBD1, the table's D call, matches the DNA was not checked. TRBV12-2 is designated a pseudogene. The CDR3 contains 16 residues. DNA for the CDR3: TGTGCAAGTCGCTTAGTATGCGTACGACACTCCTACGAGCAGTACTTC. Translated: CASRLVCVRHSYEQYF.

V and J are TRBV24-1 and TRBJ1-1; D ambiguous. This CDR3 spans 13 amino acids. Germline V gene data show CDR1 as KGHDR and CDR2 as SFDVKD. Trimming took 3 bases from V and 7 from J, leaving 11 bases between them. The CDR3 sequence: CATSDRLLREAFF. DNA for the CDR3: TGTGCCACCAGTGATCGTTTGCTGCGTGAAGCTTTCTTT.

This sequence joins TRBV11-3 and TRBJ2-7; possibly TRBD2 for D (5 bases). The CDR3 extends over 17 amino acids. V lost 4 bases and J lost 0, with 19 bases in between. In germline, CDR1 is SGHNT, CDR2 YENEEA. The CDR3 sequence is CASSSASLATLSYEQYF. The DNA of the CDR3 is TGTGCCAGCAGCTCCGCCTCCCTAGCTACTCTCTCCTACGAGCAGTACTTC.